The 5 T cell receptor beta chains below were found in one sample sequenced in a study of blood T cell repertoires in COVID-19. The protocol was immunoSEQ multiplex PCR, while the TCRdb copy is restricted to in-frame clones and leaves out a portion. Found here are approximately 90,000 clones, roughly 87% of them singletons; the top ten hold 3.8%. Sample: peripheral blood. The source is a man in his 60s with acute or convalescent COVID-19.

The V and J genes are TRBV10-3 and TRBJ1-2; D gene uncertain. This CDR3 is 14 amino acids long. The V end lost 5 bases, the J end lost 0 bases, and 10 bases lay between the germline ends. Per germline, CDR1 ENHRY and CDR2 SYGVKD. CDR3 amino acids: CAISSRGANYGYTF. CDR3 nucleotide sequence: TGTGCCATCAGTTCTAGAGGAGCTAACTATGGCTACACCTTC.

CDR3 in amino acids: CASRYGDSGANVLTF. The CDR3 DNA sequence: TGTGCCAGCAGATACGGAGACTCTGGGGCCAACGTCCTGACTTTC. The chain joins TRBV6-2 or TRBV6-3 to TRBJ2-6; D not resolved. Trimming removed 6 bases from V and 0 bases from J, with 9 bases in between. CDR1 and CDR2 from the germline V gene are MNHEY and SVGEGT. The CDR3 has 15 residues.

J is TRBJ1-4 and V is TRBV7-2; the D is unclear. This CDR3 has 13 residues. V was pared by 6 bases and J by 8 bases, with 13 bases between. Germline V gene data show CDR1 as SGHTA and CDR2 as FQGNSA. The CDR3 loop is CASRYGGREKLFF. The CDR3 DNA reads as TGTGCCAGCAGGTACGGAGGAAGAGAAAAACTGTTTTTT.

V and J are TRBV13 and TRBJ1-2, with D tentatively TRBD1 (6 bases). This CDR3 spans 15 amino acids. Germline V gene sequence: CDR1 PRHDT, CDR2 FYEKMQ (reference sequence). V lost 5 bases to trimming and J lost 8 bases, with 21 bases between them. Here the CDR3 DNA reads TGTGCCAGCAGCCCAAATCCCCCGGGACAAGGAGGCTACACCTTC. Its translation: CASSPNPPGQGGYTF.

This clone is a singleton in its sample. This chain joins TRBV7-2 and TRBJ1-2; D may be TRBD1 (5 bases). V gave up 0 bases and J gave up 8 bases, with 10 bases separating them. This CDR3 is built from 13 residues. The germline V gene has CDR1 SGHTA and CDR2 FQGNSA. The CDR3 bases are TGTGCCAGCAGCTTAGCGGGGCTAGGAGGCTACACCTTC. Translating gives CASSLAGLGGYTF.